Described below is a single T cell receptor beta chain sequence and its context. This sample is part of a study of siplizumab effects on memory and regulatory T cells. This CDR3 spans 13 amino acids. The germline V and J ends were trimmed by 7 bases and 5 bases, with 10 bases remaining between them. Looked up from germline, CDR1 is SGHRS and CDR2 is YFSETQ. The method was immunoSEQ multiplex PCR; TCRdb's version includes in-frame clones alone and lacks a portion of them. Of fewer than 100,000 clones listed, roughly 94% were seen once; the top ten hold around 0.3%. Sequenced material: non-Treg CD4+ T cells sorted from blood. The chain employs TRBV5-1 and TRBJ1-6, with a weak D call TRBD1 (6 bases). The sequence was collected from a human donor in good health. The CDR3 coding sequence is TGCGCCAGCCGGGACATAGATAATTCACCCCTCCACTTT. It is translated as CASRDIDNSPLHF.